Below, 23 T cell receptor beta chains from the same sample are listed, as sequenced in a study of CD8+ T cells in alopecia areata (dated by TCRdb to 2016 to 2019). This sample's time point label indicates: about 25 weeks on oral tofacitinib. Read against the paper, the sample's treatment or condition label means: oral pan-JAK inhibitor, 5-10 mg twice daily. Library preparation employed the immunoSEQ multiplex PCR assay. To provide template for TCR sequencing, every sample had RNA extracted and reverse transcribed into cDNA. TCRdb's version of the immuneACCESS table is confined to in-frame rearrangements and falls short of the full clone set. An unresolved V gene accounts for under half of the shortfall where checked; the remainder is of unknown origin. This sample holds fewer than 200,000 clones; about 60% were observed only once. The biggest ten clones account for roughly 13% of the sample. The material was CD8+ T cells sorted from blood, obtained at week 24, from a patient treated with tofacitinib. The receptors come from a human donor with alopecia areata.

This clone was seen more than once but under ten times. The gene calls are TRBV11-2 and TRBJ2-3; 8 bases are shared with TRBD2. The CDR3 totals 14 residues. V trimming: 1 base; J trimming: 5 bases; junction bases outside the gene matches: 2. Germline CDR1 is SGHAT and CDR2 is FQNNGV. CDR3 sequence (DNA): TGTGCCAGCAGCTTAGGAGCGGGGGTAGATACGCAGTATTTT. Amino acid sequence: CASSLGAGVDTQYF.

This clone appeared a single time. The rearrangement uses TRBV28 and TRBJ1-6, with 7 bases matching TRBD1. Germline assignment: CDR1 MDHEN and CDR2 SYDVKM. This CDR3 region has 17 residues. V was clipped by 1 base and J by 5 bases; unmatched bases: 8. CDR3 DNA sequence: TGTGCCAGCAGTTTATTTGGTGGAACAGGGGATAATTCACCCCTCCACTTT. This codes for CASSLFGGTGDNSPLHF.

The CDR3 region has the DNA TGCGCCAGCAGCGGAGGGGGCAGCGGGGAGCTGTTTTTT. This sequence encodes CASSGGGSGELFF. The chain employs TRBV5-1 and TRBJ2-2; TRBD1 is a possible D gene (7 bases). The CDR3 covers 13 residues. CDR1 is SGHRS, CDR2 YFSETQ, per germline. V dropped 4 bases and J dropped 7 bases, with 11 bases sitting between them.

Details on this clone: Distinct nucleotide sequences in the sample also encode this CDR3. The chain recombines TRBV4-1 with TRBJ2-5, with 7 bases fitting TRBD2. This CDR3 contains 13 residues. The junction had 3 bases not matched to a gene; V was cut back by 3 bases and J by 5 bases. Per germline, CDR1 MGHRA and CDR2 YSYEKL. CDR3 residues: CASSQRLAETQYF. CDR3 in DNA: TGCGCCAGCAGCCAGAGACTAGCCGAGACCCAGTACTTC.

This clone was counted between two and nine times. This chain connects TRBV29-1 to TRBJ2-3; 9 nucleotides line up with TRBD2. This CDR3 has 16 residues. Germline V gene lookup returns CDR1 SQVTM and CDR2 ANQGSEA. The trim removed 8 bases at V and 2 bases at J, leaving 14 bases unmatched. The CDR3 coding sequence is TGCAGCACTGGTCCGGGACTAGCCGAGCACACAGATACGCAGTATTTT. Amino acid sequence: CSTGPGLAEHTDTQYF.

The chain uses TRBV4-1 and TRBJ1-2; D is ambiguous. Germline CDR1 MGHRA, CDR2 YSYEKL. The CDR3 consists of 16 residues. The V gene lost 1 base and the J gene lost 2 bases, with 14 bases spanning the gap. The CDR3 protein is CASSQGGWKGNYGYTF. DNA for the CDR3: TGCGCCAGCAGCCAAGGAGGCTGGAAAGGCAACTATGGCTACACCTTC.

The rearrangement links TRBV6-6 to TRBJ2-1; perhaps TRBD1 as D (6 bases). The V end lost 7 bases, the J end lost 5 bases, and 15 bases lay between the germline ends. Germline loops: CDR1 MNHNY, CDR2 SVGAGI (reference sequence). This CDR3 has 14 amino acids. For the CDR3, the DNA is TGTGCCAGCACTACAAGGGGGTTCGACAATGAGCAGTTCTTC. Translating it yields CASTTRGFDNEQFF.

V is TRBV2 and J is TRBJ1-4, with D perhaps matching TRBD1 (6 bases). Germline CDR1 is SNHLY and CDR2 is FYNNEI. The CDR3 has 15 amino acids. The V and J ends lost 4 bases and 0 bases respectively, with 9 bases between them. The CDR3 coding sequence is TGTGCCAGCAGTGGGACAGACTCAACTAATGAAAAACTGTTTTTT. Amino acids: CASSGTDSTNEKLFF.

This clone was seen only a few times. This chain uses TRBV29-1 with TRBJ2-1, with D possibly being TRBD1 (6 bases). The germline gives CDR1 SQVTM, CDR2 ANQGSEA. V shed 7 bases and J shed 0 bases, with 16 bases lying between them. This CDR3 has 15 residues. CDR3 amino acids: CSGEQGSPSYNEQFF. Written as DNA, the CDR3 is TGCAGCGGGGAACAGGGATCCCCCTCCTACAATGAGCAGTTCTTC.

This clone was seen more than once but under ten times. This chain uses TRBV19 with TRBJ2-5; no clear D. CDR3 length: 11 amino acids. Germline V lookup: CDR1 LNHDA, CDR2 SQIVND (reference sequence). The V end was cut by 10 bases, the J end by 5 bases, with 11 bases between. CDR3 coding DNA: TGTGCCACCACGTACTTGGAGACCCAGTACTTC. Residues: CATTYLETQYF.

CDR3 loop: CASSRRGRDRVNTEAFF. The DNA for the CDR3 is TGCGCCAGCAGCCGAAGAGGGAGGGACAGGGTGAACACTGAAGCTTTCTTT. The rearrangement links TRBV5-1 to TRBJ1-1; 9 nucleotides align to TRBD1. This CDR3 spans 17 amino acids. Trimming removed 4 bases from V and 0 bases from J; junction bases left unmatched: 10. CDR1 and CDR2 (germline): SGHRS, YFSETQ.

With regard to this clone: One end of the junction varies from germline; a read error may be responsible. The CDR3 protein is CASSEGGVGSF. In DNA, the CDR3 is TGTGCCAGCAGCGAAGGCGGCGTGGGTAGTTTT. The genes are TRBV2 and TRBJ2-3; no reliable D call. CDR3 length: 11 amino acids. The V gene's germline CDR1 is SNHLY and CDR2 FYNNEI.

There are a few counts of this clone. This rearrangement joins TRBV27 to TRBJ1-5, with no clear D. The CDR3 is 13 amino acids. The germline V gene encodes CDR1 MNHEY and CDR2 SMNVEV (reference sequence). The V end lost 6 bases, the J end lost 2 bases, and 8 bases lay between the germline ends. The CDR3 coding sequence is TGTGCCAGCAGACCCCCCGGCAATCAGCCCCAGCATTTT. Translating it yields CASRPPGNQPQHF.

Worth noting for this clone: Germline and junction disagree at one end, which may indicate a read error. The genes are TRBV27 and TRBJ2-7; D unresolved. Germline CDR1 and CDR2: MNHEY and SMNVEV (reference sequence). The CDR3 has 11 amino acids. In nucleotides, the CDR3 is TGTGCCAGCAGTTCCTCCAACGAGCAGTACTTC. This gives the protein CASSSSNEQYF.

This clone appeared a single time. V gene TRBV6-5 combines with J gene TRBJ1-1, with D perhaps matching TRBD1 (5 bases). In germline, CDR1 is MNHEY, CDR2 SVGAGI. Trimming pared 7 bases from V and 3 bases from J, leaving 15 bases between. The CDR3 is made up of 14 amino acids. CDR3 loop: CASKVRAGDTEAFF. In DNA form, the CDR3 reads TGTGCCAGCAAAGTCAGGGCTGGGGACACTGAAGCTTTCTTT.

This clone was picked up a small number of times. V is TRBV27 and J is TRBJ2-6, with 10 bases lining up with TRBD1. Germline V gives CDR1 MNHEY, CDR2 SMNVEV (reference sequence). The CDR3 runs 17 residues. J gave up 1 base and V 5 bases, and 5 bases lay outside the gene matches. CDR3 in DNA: TGTGCCAGCAGTGACGACAGGGGGCTGTCTGGGGCCAACGTCCTGACTTTC. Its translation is CASSDDRGLSGANVLTF. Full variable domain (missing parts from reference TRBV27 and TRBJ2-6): EAQVTQNPRYLITVTGKKLTVTCSQNMNHEYMSWYRQDPGLGLRQIYYSMNVEVTDKGDVPEGYKVSRKEKRNFPLILESPSPNQTSLYFCASSDDRGLSGANVLTFGAGSRLTVL.

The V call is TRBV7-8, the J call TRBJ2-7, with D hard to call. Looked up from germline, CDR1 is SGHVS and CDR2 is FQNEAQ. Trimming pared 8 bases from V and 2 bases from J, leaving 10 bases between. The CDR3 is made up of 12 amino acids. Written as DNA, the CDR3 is TGTGCCAGCGGTGACTTTGCCTACGAGCAGTACTTC. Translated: CASGDFAYEQYF.

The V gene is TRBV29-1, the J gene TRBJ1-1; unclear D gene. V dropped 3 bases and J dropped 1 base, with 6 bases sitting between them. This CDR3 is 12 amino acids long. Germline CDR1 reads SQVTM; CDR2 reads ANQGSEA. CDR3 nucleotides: TGCAGCGTTGATGAAGAGAACACTGAAGCTTTCTTT. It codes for CSVDEENTEAFF.

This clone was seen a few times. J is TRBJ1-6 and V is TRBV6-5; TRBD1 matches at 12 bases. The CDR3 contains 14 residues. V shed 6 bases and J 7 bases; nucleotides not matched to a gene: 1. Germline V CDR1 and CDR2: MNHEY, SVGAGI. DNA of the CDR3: TGTGCCAGCAGGGGGACAGGGGGCAATTCACCCCTCCACTTT. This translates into CASRGTGGNSPLHF.

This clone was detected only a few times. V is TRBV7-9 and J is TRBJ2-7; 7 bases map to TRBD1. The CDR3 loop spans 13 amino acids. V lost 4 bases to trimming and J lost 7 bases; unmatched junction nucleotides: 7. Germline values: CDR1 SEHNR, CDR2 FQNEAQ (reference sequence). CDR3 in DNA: TGTGCCAGCAGCTCTCCAGGGGGAAGGGAGCAGTACTTC. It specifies CASSSPGGREQYF.

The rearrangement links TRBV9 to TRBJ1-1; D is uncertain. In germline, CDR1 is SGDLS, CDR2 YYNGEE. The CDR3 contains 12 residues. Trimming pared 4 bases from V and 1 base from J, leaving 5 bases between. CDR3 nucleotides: TGTGCCAGCAGCAGATGGAACACTGAAGCTTTCTTT. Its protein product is CASSRWNTEAFF.

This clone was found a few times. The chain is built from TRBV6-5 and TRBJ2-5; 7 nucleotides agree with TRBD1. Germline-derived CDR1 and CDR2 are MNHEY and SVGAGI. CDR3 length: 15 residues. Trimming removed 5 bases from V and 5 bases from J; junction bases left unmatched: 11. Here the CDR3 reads CASSTMQGEEETQYF. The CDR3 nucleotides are TGTGCCAGCAGTACGATGCAGGGGGAAGAGGAGACCCAGTACTTC.

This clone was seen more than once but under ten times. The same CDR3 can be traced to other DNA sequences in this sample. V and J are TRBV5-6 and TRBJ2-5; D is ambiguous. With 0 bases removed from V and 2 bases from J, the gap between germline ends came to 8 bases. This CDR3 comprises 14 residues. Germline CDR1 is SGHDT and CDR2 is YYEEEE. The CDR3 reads CASSLGGLQETQYF. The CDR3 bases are TGTGCCAGCAGCTTGGGGGGATTACAAGAGACCCAGTACTTC.